These 32 T cell receptor beta chains came from one sample sequenced in a study of blood T cell repertoires in COVID-19. Some clones are missing from TCRdb's copy, which holds only in-frame ones; the method was immunoSEQ multiplex PCR. The table has 410,000 or so clones, 86% seen once; the top ten hold 1.4%. The specimen was peripheral blood. Every receptor here comes from a woman aged 25 to 39 with active or convalescent COVID-19.

This clone occurred a few times. The genes are TRBV12-2 and TRBJ1-1; the table's D call of TRBD1 was not tested on the DNA. TRBV12-2 is designated a pseudogene. The CDR3 has 17 amino acids. The CDR3 loop reads CASRFDTGQGNNTEAFF. The CDR3 DNA sequence: TGTGCAAGTCGCTTCGATACCGGACAGGGGAATAACACTGAAGCTTTCTTT.

The chain uses TRBV20-1 and TRBJ2-7; TRBD2 agrees at 10 bases. The junction had 20 bases not matched to a gene; V was cut back by 3 bases and J by 0 bases. Germline V gene lookup returns CDR1 DFQATT and CDR2 SNEGSKA (reference sequence). The CDR3 has 20 amino acids. CDR3 sequence reads: CSASSSSGSFLRSSSYEQYF. CDR3 sequence (DNA): TGCAGTGCTAGTAGTTCTAGCGGGAGTTTCCTCCGAAGTAGCTCCTACGAGCAGTACTTC.

This chain joins TRBV24-1 and TRBJ2-5, with TRBD2 identical over 9 bases. Germline CDR1 is KGHDR and CDR2 is SFDVKD. The CDR3 is 16 amino acids. Germline trimming cut 3 bases from V and 1 base from J; bases unmatched to any gene: 5. This CDR3 is CATSDGGRGPQETQYF. The DNA for the CDR3 is TGTGCCACCAGTGATGGCGGGAGGGGCCCCCAAGAGACCCAGTACTTC.

The chain combines TRBV12-3 or TRBV12-4 with TRBJ1-1, with D perhaps matching TRBD1 (6 bases). This CDR3 region has 12 residues. The V end lost 6 bases, the J end lost 7 bases, and 12 bases lay between the germline ends. CDR3 sequence: CASSQGHLEAFF. The DNA for the CDR3 is TGTGCCAGCAGCCAGGGACACCTTGAAGCTTTCTTT.

This chain uses TRBV7-9 with TRBJ1-4; maybe TRBD1 (5 bases). The V gene lost 3 bases and the J gene lost 6 bases, with 11 bases spanning the gap. Germline lookup yields CDR1 SEHNR and CDR2 FQNEAQ (reference sequence). The CDR3 consists of 14 residues. The CDR3 sequence: CASSFGTSDEKLFF. DNA of the CDR3: TGTGCCAGCAGCTTTGGGACTTCTGATGAAAAACTGTTTTTT.

The rearrangement uses TRBV30 and TRBJ1-1; D remains unclear. The CDR3 sequence is 14 residues long. Trimming left V 0 bases short and J 3 bases short, with 11 bases between. Germline CDR1 is GTSNPN and CDR2 is SVGIG (reference sequence). The chain's CDR3 is CAWSVRGVDTEAFF. The CDR3 nucleotides read TGTGCCTGGAGTGTACGGGGTGTGGACACTGAAGCTTTCTTT. Combining the CDR3 with reference TRBV30 and TRBJ1-1 gives the whole variable domain SQTIHQWPATLVQPVGSPLSLECTVEGTSNPNLYWYRQAAGRGLQLLFYSVGIGQISSEVPQNLSASRPQDRQFILSSKKLLLSDSGFYLCAWSVRGVDTEAFFGQGTRLTVV.

The V call is TRBV5-1, the J call TRBJ1-6; possible D gene TRBD1, 6 bases. The CDR3 is 15 residues long. The germline gives CDR1 SGHRS, CDR2 YFSETQ. V dropped 1 base and J dropped 5 bases, with 10 bases sitting between them. CDR3 loop: CASSLFDRNNSPLHF. In DNA, the CDR3 is TGCGCCAGCAGCTTGTTCGACAGGAATAATTCACCCCTCCACTTT.

The chain is built from TRBV21-1 and TRBJ2-7; the table's TRBD2 call for D was not verified on the DNA. TRBV21-1 is deemed a pseudogene. There are 15 residues in the CDR3. The CDR3 sequence is CASTGSGPFVYEQYF. The CDR3, as DNA: TGTGCCAGCACTGGCAGCGGCCCGTTTGTCTACGAGCAGTACTTC.

CDR3 nucleotides: TGTGCCAGCAGCCGAATGGCCGGGACAGGGCATTCACCCCTCCACTTT. This sequence encodes CASSRMAGTGHSPLHF. V is TRBV5-4 and J is TRBJ1-6; 9 nucleotides match TRBD1. V dropped 4 bases and J dropped 8; count of bases not matched to a gene: 10. The CDR3 has 16 residues. Per germline, CDR1 SGHNT and CDR2 YYREEE (reference sequence).

The chain links TRBV29-1 to TRBJ2-1; maybe TRBD1 (6 bases). CDR3 length: 11 residues. V lost 7 bases, J lost 9 bases, and 13 bases lay in between. Germline V lookup: CDR1 SQVTM, CDR2 ANQGSEA. The chain's CDR3 is CSGHRAGEQFF. CDR3 nucleotides: TGCAGCGGACACAGGGCCGGTGAGCAGTTCTTC.

The chain uses TRBV2 and TRBJ2-5; TRBD1 matches 7 bases. The CDR3 sequence is 14 residues long. V gave up 7 bases and J gave up 4 bases; unmatched junction bases: 9. Germline lookup yields CDR1 SNHLY and CDR2 FYNNEI. The DNA for the CDR3 is TGTGCCAGCACCCCAGGGGGTGAGGGAGAGACCCAGTACTTC. As protein: CASTPGGEGETQYF.

The gene calls are TRBV6-2 or TRBV6-3 and TRBJ2-3, with D possibly being TRBD2 (6 bases). The V and J ends lost 0 bases and 10 bases respectively, with 11 bases between them. Germline CDR1 is MNHEY and CDR2 is SVGEGT. This CDR3 region has 13 residues. The CDR3 sequence: CASSYSPAGSQYF. In nucleotides, the CDR3 is TGTGCCAGCAGTTACTCCCCCGCGGGGTCGCAGTATTTT.

J is TRBJ1-6 and V is TRBV12-5, with a tentative D call TRBD1 (6 bases). The V end was cut by 1 base, the J end by 13 bases, with 14 bases between. Germline-derived CDR1 and CDR2 are LGHNT and FRNRAP. This CDR3 spans 14 amino acids. The CDR3 is CASGLATGISPLHF. The CDR3 DNA sequence: TGTGCTAGTGGTTTGGCCACAGGGATTTCTCCCCTCCACTTT.

The V gene is TRBV29-1, the J gene TRBJ1-1; D call uncertain. The CDR3 covers 13 residues. Germline CDR1 and CDR2: SQVTM and ANQGSEA. Trimming pared 6 bases from V and 2 bases from J, leaving 13 bases between. CDR3 nucleotide sequence: TGCAGCGTCCGCCTAGTACTTAACACTGAAGCTTTCTTT. It codes for CSVRLVLNTEAFF.

This sequence joins TRBV7-2 and TRBJ2-2; no firm D call. Germline CDR1 and CDR2: SGHTA and FQGNSA. The CDR3 is 14 amino acids. Trimming pared 2 bases from V and 3 bases from J, leaving 7 bases between. Here the CDR3 reads CASSLLRDTGELFF. CDR3 in DNA: TGTGCCAGCAGCTTACTTCGGGACACCGGGGAGCTGTTTTTT.

This clone was observed once. The chain uses TRBV30 and TRBJ1-1; D is unclear. Germline V CDR1 and CDR2: GTSNPN, SVGIG (reference sequence). V lost 2 bases to trimming and J lost 1 base, with 8 bases between them. This CDR3 comprises 13 residues. In DNA, the CDR3 is TGTGCCTGGAGTAGACAAGAGAACACTGAAGCTTTCTTT. Its protein product is CAWSRQENTEAFF.

This chain joins TRBV28 and TRBJ1-2, with a possible D match to TRBD1 (5 bases). The CDR3 sequence is 15 residues long. V lost 9 bases, J lost 0 bases, and 17 bases lay in between. Germline V gene lookup returns CDR1 MDHEN and CDR2 SYDVKM. The CDR3 bases are TGTGCCAGTACCACGGGGGACGCCGCTAACTATGGCTACACCTTC. Translating gives CASTTGDAANYGYTF.

The chain couples TRBV3-1 (or the pseudogene TRBV3-2) to TRBJ2-1; TRBD2 matches at 12 bases. V lost 1 base and J lost 6; bases outside the gene matches: 4. Looked up from germline, CDR1 is LGHDT and CDR2 is YNNKEL (reference sequence). The CDR3 contains 16 residues. Here the CDR3 reads CASSQGLAGVGNEQFF. The CDR3 DNA reads TGTGCCAGCAGCCAAGGACTAGCGGGAGTAGGCAATGAGCAGTTCTTC.

This clone was observed once. The gene calls are TRBV10-3 and TRBJ2-7; possible D gene TRBD2, 6 bases. Trimming pared 4 bases from V and 6 bases from J, leaving 28 bases between. Germline V lookup: CDR1 ENHRY, CDR2 SYGVKD. This CDR3 has 18 amino acids. As DNA, the CDR3 is TGTGCCATCAGTGGACGGGTTGGGTCGGAGGGAGGTTCGGGCGAGCAGTACTTC. Translating gives CAISGRVGSEGGSGEQYF.

The rearrangement uses TRBV27 and TRBJ1-1; D unclear. V gave up 11 bases and J gave up 5 bases, with 12 bases separating them. CDR1 is MNHEY, CDR2 SMNVEV, per germline (reference sequence). The length of the CDR3 is 11 residues. The CDR3 loop is CAAWGGTEAFF. The CDR3, as DNA: TGTGCCGCCTGGGGAGGTACTGAAGCTTTCTTT.

The chain combines TRBV6-2 or TRBV6-3 with TRBJ2-5; D gene unclear. Trimming removed 0 bases from V and 5 bases from J, with 7 bases in between. Germline CDR1 MNHEY, CDR2 SVGEGT. This CDR3 region has 13 residues. The CDR3 is CASSYSNRETQYF. The CDR3 DNA reads TGTGCCAGCAGTTACTCGAATCGGGAGACCCAGTACTTC.

This rearrangement joins TRBV5-1 to TRBJ2-3; the match to TRBD2 covers 9 bases. Trimming at V came to 4 bases and at J to 6 bases, leaving 6 bases not matched to a gene. The CDR3 is 14 amino acids. The germline gives CDR1 SGHRS, CDR2 YFSETQ. Written as DNA, the CDR3 is TGCGCCAGCAGCACGACTAGCGGCTCGGATACGCAGTATTTT. This translates into CASSTTSGSDTQYF.

The V gene is TRBV7-8, the J gene TRBJ2-2, with 13 bases matching TRBD2. Germline CDR1 is SGHVS and CDR2 is FQNEAQ. This CDR3 comprises 19 residues. With V trimmed by 0 bases and J by 2 bases, 6 bases remained unmatched. The CDR3 DNA sequence: TGTGCCAGCAGCTTAGCGTGGACTAGCGGGAGTCCCAACACCGGGGAGCTGTTTTTT. Encoded protein: CASSLAWTSGSPNTGELFF.

V is TRBV20-1 and J is TRBJ1-2, with D hard to call. Trimming left V 6 bases short and J 1 base short, with 6 bases between. The CDR3 consists of 11 residues. CDR1 and CDR2 (germline): DFQATT, SNEGSKA (reference sequence). The CDR3 region is CSAPGNYGYTF. CDR3 sequence (DNA): TGCAGTGCCCCCGGTAACTATGGCTACACCTTC.

This clone was detected once. The chain links TRBV18 to TRBJ1-5; 7 nucleotides match TRBD1. With V trimmed by 5 bases and J by 7 bases, 8 bases remained unmatched. The CDR3 loop spans 14 amino acids. Per the germline V gene, CDR1 is KGHSH and CDR2 is LQKENI. This CDR3 reads CASSATGDRQPQHF. As DNA, the CDR3 is TGTGCCAGCTCAGCCACAGGGGATCGGCAGCCCCAGCATTTT.

V is TRBV5-1 and J is TRBJ2-5; 13 nucleotides line up with TRBD2. The germline gives CDR1 SGHRS, CDR2 YFSETQ. The ends lost 4 bases at V and 5 bases at J; junction bases unmatched: 8. CDR3 length equals 16 residues. CDR3 nucleotide sequence: TGCGCCAGCAGCCCCGGGACTAGCGGGGCGGGTGAGACCCAGTACTTC. It specifies CASSPGTSGAGETQYF.

This chain joins TRBV6-5 and TRBJ1-2; TRBD1 matches at 7 bases. V shed 6 bases and J 7 bases; nucleotides not matched to a gene: 14. CDR1 is MNHEY and CDR2 is SVGAGI in the germline V gene. This CDR3 spans 15 amino acids. CDR3 DNA sequence: TGTGCCAGCAGGGTACAAACAGGGGCTATAGGTGGCTACACCTTC. Translating gives CASRVQTGAIGGYTF.

This clone appeared a single time. This chain uses TRBV4-1 with TRBJ2-7, with 7 nucleotides matching TRBD2. The length of the CDR3 is 15 residues. Trimming cost V 3 bases and J 4 bases; bases outside gene matches: 9. The germline V gene has CDR1 MGHRA and CDR2 YSYEKL. The CDR3 DNA reads TGCGCCAGCAGCCAGGGGCGGGGGTCATGGTACGAGCAGTACTTC. The encoded protein is CASSQGRGSWYEQYF.

J is TRBJ2-7 and V is TRBV6-5; 8 positions match TRBD2. Germline trimming cut 4 bases from V and 8 bases from J; bases unmatched to any gene: 7. CDR3 length: 13 amino acids. In germline, CDR1 is MNHEY, CDR2 SVGAGI. This CDR3 is CASSSPGGVQQYF. The DNA of the CDR3 is TGTGCCAGCAGTTCCCCGGGGGGGGTACAGCAGTACTTC.

This clone was seen a single time. The V gene is TRBV18, the J gene TRBJ2-5; the D is unclear. Germline V gene data show CDR1 as KGHSH and CDR2 as LQKENI. V was cut by 2 bases and J by 0 bases, with 10 bases left in between. The CDR3 consists of 15 residues. The CDR3 DNA sequence: TGTGCCAGCTCACCAATCCCCCAGGACCAAGAGACCCAGTACTTC. Protein product: CASSPIPQDQETQYF. Combining the CDR3 with reference TRBV18 and TRBJ2-5 gives the whole variable domain NAGVMQNPRHLVRRRGQEARLRCSPMKGHSHVYWYRQLPEEGLKFMVYLQKENIIDESGMPKERFSAEFPKEGPSILRIQQVVRGDSAAYFCASSPIPQDQETQYFGPGTRLLVL.

This rearrangement joins TRBV5-1 to TRBJ2-1; D call uncertain. Germline V gene sequence: CDR1 SGHRS, CDR2 YFSETQ. Trimming left V 4 bases short and J 2 bases short, with 4 bases between. This CDR3 spans 12 amino acids. CDR3 loop: CASSDTYNEQFF. CDR3 DNA: TGCGCCAGCAGCGACACCTACAATGAGCAGTTCTTC.

This clone was seen a few times. Other DNA sequences of this sample code for an identical CDR3. This rearrangement joins TRBV6-5 to TRBJ1-1; the match to TRBD1 covers 7 bases. There are 14 residues in the CDR3. Germline CDR1 reads MNHEY; CDR2 reads SVGAGI. The V segment lost 6 bases and the J segment 2 bases; nucleotides outside the gene matches: 6. The CDR3 coding sequence is TGTGCCAGCAGCCGACGGACAGGCAACACTGAAGCTTTCTTT. Its translation is CASSRRTGNTEAFF.